Below are 9 T cell receptor delta chains sequenced from a single sample in a study of gammadelta T cells in human blood. TCRdb applied CATT to the RT-PCR reads for clone calling. The data hold 560 or so delta-chain clones, with around 38% observed a single time. What was sequenced was Vgamma9Vdelta2 gamma-delta T cells from cord blood. The receptor set was obtained from a newborn.

In this sample, this clone is large (0.1 to 1%). This CDR3 is also generated by other DNA sequences in the sample. V usage is TRDV2 and J usage is TRDJ3, with D tentatively TRDD3 (6 bases). The CDR3 runs 16 residues. V lost 3 bases and J lost 0, with 8 bases in between. The germline V gene encodes CDR1 GEAIGNYY and CDR2 EKD. The CDR3 loop reads CACDGISSWDTRQMFF. CDR3 sequence (DNA): TGTGCCTGTGACGGGATAAGCTCCTGGGACACCCGACAGATGTTTTTC.

As concerns this clone: One base separates it from a far larger clone, so it is likely a read error. The chain uses TRDV2 and TRDJ1; the match to TRDD3 covers 7 bases. Germline V gives CDR1 GEAIGNYY, CDR2 EKD. The CDR3 consists of 13 residues. The V and J ends lost 3 bases and 2 bases, in that order; junction bases with no gene match: 2. The DNA of the CDR3 is TGTGCCTGTGACCCCTGGGGGACCGATAAACTCATCTTT. It is translated as CACDPWGTDKLIF.

Regarding this clone: Being one base from a much bigger clone, this may be a read error. The V and J genes are TRDV2 and TRDJ3, with TRDD3 matching 10 bases. J gave up 2 bases and V 2 bases, and 2 bases lay outside the gene matches. CDR1 and CDR2 from the germline V gene are GEAIGNYY and EKD. The CDR3 loop spans 17 amino acids. The CDR3 sequence is CACDILGDPWDTRQMFF. In DNA, the CDR3 is TGTGCCTGTGACATACTGGGGGATCCCTGGGACACCCGACAGATGTTTTTC.

The V call is TRDV2, the J call TRDJ3, with TRDD3 identical over 11 bases. The CDR3 is 20 residues long. The J segment lost 0 bases and the V segment lost 0 bases, leaving 6 bases of the junction unmatched. Germline loops: CDR1 GEAIGNYY, CDR2 EKD. The DNA for the CDR3 is TGTGCCTGTGACACCTGGGGGATACGCGTTTCCTCCTGGGACACCCGACAGATGTTTTTC. Its translation is CACDTWGIRVSSWDTRQMFF.

This clone was seen only once. This is likely an artifact of a read error, given a far larger clone one base away. The gene calls are TRDV2 and TRDJ2; 9 nucleotides agree with TRDD3. The length of the CDR3 is 14 residues. Unmatched junction bases numbered 4, after V lost 2 bases and J lost 7 bases. Germline loops: CDR1 GEAIGNYY, CDR2 EKD. The CDR3 DNA is TGTGCCTGTGACATCTTGGGGGATATAGCACAACTCTTCTTT. It encodes CACDILGDIAQLFF.

This clone was counted only a few times. The V call is TRDV2, the J call TRDJ3; TRDD3 aligns across 7 bases. V lost 0 bases, J lost 0 bases, and 7 bases stayed unmatched. The CDR3 runs 19 residues. Looked up from germline, CDR1 is GEAIGNYY and CDR2 is EKD. The CDR3, as DNA: TGTGCCTGTGACACCTGGGGGACCCTAAGCTCCTGGGACACCCGACAGATGTTTTTC. Translating it yields CACDTWGTLSSWDTRQMFF.

By sample fraction, this clone is large. The rearrangement joins TRDV2 to TRDJ2; 13 positions agree with TRDD3. Germline CDR1 GEAIGNYY, CDR2 EKD. The CDR3 loop spans 16 amino acids. The ends lost 2 bases at V and 2 bases at J; junction bases unmatched: 1. The CDR3 nucleotides are TGTGCCTGTGACAAACTGGGGGATACGTTGACAGCACAACTCTTCTTT. Translated: CACDKLGDTLTAQLFF.

With respect to this clone: A read error may be the cause here, since a much bigger clone is one base away. At the DNA level, this CDR3 is encoded by other sequences in the same sample as well. V usage is TRDV2 and J usage is TRDJ3; tentatively, D is TRDD3 (5 bases). Germline CDR1 GEAIGNYY, CDR2 EKD. The CDR3 is 18 amino acids. The CDR3 DNA reads as TGTGCCTGTGACACCTGGGGTTCAAGCTCCTGGGACACCCGACAGATGTTCTTC. It is translated as CACDTWGSSSWDTRQMFF.

On this clone: This could be a read error, since a much larger clone is one nucleotide away. The chain joins TRDV2 to TRDJ3; 8 positions match TRDD3. CDR1 and CDR2 from the germline V gene are GEAIGNYY and EKD. V was clipped by 2 bases and J by 2 bases; unmatched bases: 7. This CDR3 spans 18 amino acids. Here the CDR3 reads CACDILGVGPWDTRQMFF. CDR3 nucleotides: TGTGCCTGTGACATACTGGGGGTGGGCCCCTGGGACACCCGACAGATGTTTTTC.